This T cell receptor beta chain was sequenced in a study of OX40 agonist ivuxolimab in advanced cancers. Study summary: Subjects had a mean age of roughly 60 years, with a range of about 20 to 85; approximately 83% were male.

Notes on the study in general: Dose levels from 0.1 to 3.0 mg/kg saw CD4+ and CD8+ blood T cells expand clonally by week 6.

Assay: immunoSEQ multiplex PCR; the TCRdb copy retains only in-frame clones and omits some. The sample contains 70,000 to 95,000 clones, roughly 91% of which appear only once. Patients were ineligible given autoimmune disease history or systemic immunosuppression. A note on this clone: Its target is unknown.

The germline V gene has CDR1 GTSNPN and CDR2 SVGIG (reference sequence). With V trimmed by 2 bases and J by 5 bases, 4 bases remained unmatched. CDR3 length equals 14 residues. The TCR was taken from an adult with an advanced solid tumor such as melanoma, head and neck, liver or kidney cancer. This specimen was CD4+ or CD8+ T cells sorted from blood, taken in a trial of the OX40 agonist ivuxolimab. The chain recombines TRBV30 with TRBJ2-7; TRBD1 agrees at 12 bases. For the CDR3, the DNA is TGTGCCTGGAGTCCGGGACAGGGGGCCCACGAGCAGTACTTC. Its translation is CAWSPGQGAHEQYF.